What follows describes a single T cell receptor beta chain. This record comes from a study of blood T cell repertoires in COVID-19. Here immunoSEQ multiplex PCR was the method, and the copy in TCRdb shows in-frame clones only, minus some. The table includes 35,000 to 45,000 clones, roughly 85% detected once. The V end lost 6 bases, the J end lost 5 bases, and 11 bases lay between the germline ends. Germline-derived CDR1 and CDR2 are SEHNR and FQNEAQ (reference sequence). The CDR3 has 13 amino acids. The receptor was isolated from a human donor in a cohort sampled during active COVID-19. V gene TRBV7-9 combines with J gene TRBJ1-5, with D hard to call. Specimen: peripheral blood. This CDR3 reads CASSSGTYQPQHF. Here the CDR3 DNA reads TGTGCCAGCAGTTCAGGTACTTATCAGCCCCAGCATTTT.